Detailed here is one T cell receptor (beta chain). This specimen comes from a study of CD8 T cells in Susac syndrome. This CDR3 region has 16 residues. Germline CDR1 is KGHDR and CDR2 is SFDVKD. The V gene end was trimmed by 6 bases and the J gene end by 3 bases; junction bases not matched to a gene: 10. TCR beta sequences were obtained from blood CD8+ and CD4+ T cells. Isolation of CD8+ and CD4+ T cells was performed negatively, whereas enrichment of TEMRA cells was done by FACS. Reverse transcription of roughly 0.5 to 1 ug RNA used random hexamers. The authors amplified TCR beta CDR3 across 54 Vbeta and 13 Jbeta using immunoSEQ multiplex PCR. Each CDR3 protein gets one entry after TCRdb re-called the immunoSEQ multiplex PCR reads with MiXCR. The data hold fewer than 90,000 distinct CDR3 sequences, with approximately 94% observed a single time.

This TCR came from a human donor with Susac syndrome. This sequence joins TRBV24-1 and TRBJ2-3; TRBD2 aligns across 8 bases. Input material: CD8+ T cells from PBMCs. DNA of the CDR3: TGTGCCACCAGTCGGGTGGCGGGAGGCCCGACAGATACGCAGTATTTT. Its protein product is CATSRVAGGPTDTQYF.